One and the same sample provided the 27 T cell receptor beta chains below, sequenced in a study of regulatory T cells in long-lasting Graves disease. The time point denotes: persistent/refractory GD, antithyroid drugs over 5 years with positive TRAb. The authors made the TCR library using RNA they extracted from PBMCs. The TCR beta library used iRepertoire HTBI primers with Arm-PCR amplification of CDR3. TCRdb independently ran MiXCR on the multiplex PCR reads; one entry per CDR3 protein. The table lists hundreds of thousands of distinct CDR3 sequences, less than 25% of them singletons, with less than 25% in the top ten. The specimen was peripheral blood mononuclear cells (PBMCs), collected when the disease was refractory, from a patient treated with antithyroid drugs. The receptor source for this set is a female donor with Graves disease.

Details on this clonotype: Being one base from a much bigger clone, this may be a read error. A read error is likely, as this CDR3 ends without the conserved phenylalanine or tryptophan. The V gene is TRBV7-8, the J gene TRBJ2-5; 7 bases agree with TRBD2. This CDR3 is built from 16 residues. V shed 5 bases and J 4 bases; nucleotides not matched to a gene: 13. CDR1 SGHVS and CDR2 FQNEAQ come from the germline V gene. This CDR3 is CASSLRRLALRETQYS. The CDR3 coding sequence is TGTGCCAGCAGCCTTCGGAGACTAGCCCTCAGAGAGACCCAGTACTCC.

This clonotype was picked up many times. J is TRBJ1-5 and V is TRBV30; 7 positions match TRBD1. J gave up 5 bases and V 2 bases, and 9 bases lay outside the gene matches. This CDR3 contains 15 residues. CDR1 and CDR2 (germline): GTSNPN, SVGIG (reference sequence). The CDR3: CAWSTTGKMDQPQHF. The CDR3 nucleotides are TGTGCCTGGAGTACGACAGGGAAAATGGATCAGCCCCAGCATTTT. Full variable domain (outside the CDR3, taken from reference TRBV30 and TRBJ1-5): SQTIHQWPATLVQPVGSPLSLECTVEGTSNPNLYWYRQAAGRGLQLLFYSVGIGQISSEVPQNLSASRPQDRQFILSSKKLLLSDSGFYLCAWSTTGKMDQPQHFGDGTRLSIL.

The chain is built from TRBV6-2 or TRBV6-3 and TRBJ2-7; D possibly matches TRBD1 or TRBD2 (6 bases each). Trimming removed 2 bases at V and 6 bases at J, with 11 bases between. The CDR3 runs to 13 residues. CDR1 MNHEY and CDR2 SVGEGT come from the germline V gene. CDR3 protein: CASSYDGGIEQYF. CDR3 nucleotides: TGTGCCAGCAGTTACGACGGGGGCATCGAGCAGTACTTC.

The chain has TRBV30 and TRBJ1-1, with D possibly matching TRBD1 (5 bases). V was pared by 5 bases and J by 0 bases, with 13 bases between. This CDR3 has 14 amino acids. CDR1 GTSNPN and CDR2 SVGIG come from the germline V gene (reference sequence). In DNA form, the CDR3 reads TGTGCCTGGCTCTCAGGGATAGTGAACACTGAAGCTTTCTTT. Its protein is CAWLSGIVNTEAFF.

CDR3 nucleotides: TGTGCCAGCAGCCAAGGACACAAGCAGTACTTC. Encoded protein: CASSQGHKQYF. The genes are TRBV14 and TRBJ2-7; D remains unclear. The germline V and J ends were trimmed by 1 base and 8 bases, with 6 bases remaining between them. CDR1 and CDR2 (germline): SGHDN, FVKESK. The CDR3 extends over 11 amino acids.

This clonotype was observed at least ten times. The chain is built from TRBV12-3 or TRBV12-4 and TRBJ2-6; D is perhaps TRBD1 or TRBD2 (5 bases each). The CDR3 spans 18 residues. The V end lost 6 bases, the J end lost 0 bases, and 18 bases lay between the germline ends. The CDR3 sequence is CASRSFGGPYSGANVLTF. In DNA, the CDR3 is TGTGCCAGCAGGTCTTTTGGGGGACCCTACTCTGGGGCCAACGTCCTGACTTTC.

There are a few counts of this clonotype. The chain is built from TRBV27 and TRBJ2-7; TRBD1 aligns across 9 bases. V shed 6 bases, J shed 5 bases, and the junction held 8 bases outside the gene matches. Germline loops: CDR1 MNHEY, CDR2 SMNVEV (reference sequence). The CDR3 has 14 residues. CDR3 DNA sequence: TGTGCCAGCAGCCGGGACAGGGATATCGACGAGCAGTACTTC. Its protein is CASSRDRDIDEQYF.

This clonotype was recorded many times. One end of the junction is discordant with germline, which a read error may explain. J is TRBJ2-7 and V is TRBV11-2; D unclear. Per the germline V gene, CDR1 is SGHAT and CDR2 is FQNNGV. This CDR3 is built from 11 residues. CDR3 sequence: CASSLGLSMDF. Here the CDR3 DNA reads TGTGCCAGCAGCTTAGGGCTCAGCATGGACTTC.

The chain joins TRBV12-3 or TRBV12-4 to TRBJ2-2; no clear D. The V end was cut by 7 bases, the J end by 6 bases, with 24 bases between. This CDR3 has 17 residues. For the CDR3, the DNA is TGTGCCAGCACCCTTGACCCGGCCATGACATCGGCCGGGGAGCTGTTTTTT. It codes for CASTLDPAMTSAGELFF.

This clonotype was counted between two and nine times. The V gene is TRBV7-9, the J gene TRBJ2-7, with D possibly being TRBD2 (6 bases). Between the trimmed V and J ends, which lost 4 bases and 2 bases, there was a span of 12 bases. Germline values: CDR1 SEHNR, CDR2 FQNEAQ (reference sequence). The CDR3 totals 14 residues. CDR3 sequence (DNA): TGTGCCAGCAGCTCTTGGGAGGCCGCCTACGAGCAGTACTTC. Protein product: CASSSWEAAYEQYF.

This clonotype came up a few times. This rearrangement joins TRBV5-6 to TRBJ1-1; tentatively, D is TRBD1 (5 bases). Germline CDR1 SGHDT, CDR2 YYEEEE. This CDR3 has 14 residues. With 4 bases removed from V and 4 bases from J, the gap between germline ends came to 14 bases. As DNA, the CDR3 is TGTGCCAGCAGCCACCCCGGGGGTGGCACTGAAGCTTTCTTT. Translating it yields CASSHPGGGTEAFF.

V and J are TRBV28 and TRBJ1-6, with D uncertain. The germline V and J ends were trimmed by 7 bases and 5 bases, with 15 bases remaining between them. The CDR3 is made up of 15 amino acids. Germline V gene sequence: CDR1 MDHEN, CDR2 SYDVKM. The chain's CDR3 is CASKRSPANNSPLHF. CDR3 bases: TGTGCCAGCAAAAGGTCACCCGCCAATAATTCACCCCTCCACTTT.

The gene calls are TRBV20-1 and TRBJ1-6; 7 bases line up with TRBD1. Germline CDR1 reads DFQATT; CDR2 reads SNEGSKA (reference sequence). CDR3 size: 13 residues. V lost 4 bases and J lost 10; bases outside the gene matches: 7. The CDR3 sequence: CSATGTVSSPLHF. Written as DNA, the CDR3 is TGCAGTGCTACCGGGACAGTGAGCTCACCCCTCCACTTT.

In this sample, this clonotype turned up many times. The J gene is TRBJ2-7, the V gene TRBV28; D possibly corresponds to TRBD1 (6 bases). The germline gives CDR1 MDHEN, CDR2 SYDVKM. The length of the CDR3 is 14 residues. V was trimmed by 6 bases and J by 7 bases, leaving 19 bases between them. Written as DNA, the CDR3 is TGTGCCAGCAGGCCACAGGGAAGGGGAGAGGAGCAGTACTTC. This sequence encodes CASRPQGRGEEQYF.

This clonotype was counted between two and nine times. V is TRBV6-1 and J is TRBJ2-7; D is perhaps TRBD1 (6 bases). V lost 6 bases and J 4 bases, leaving 19 bases between the germline ends. CDR1 is MNHNS, CDR2 SASEGT, per germline. The length of the CDR3 is 15 residues. The CDR3 DNA is TGTGCCAGCAGCCCAACGGGACACCCGAGGTACGAGCAGTACTTC. Translation: CASSPTGHPRYEQYF.

Ten or more counts support this clonotype. The gene calls are TRBV6-2 or TRBV6-3 and TRBJ2-6; D gene unclear. The CDR3 has 15 amino acids. With 6 bases removed from V and 0 bases from J, the gap between germline ends came to 9 bases. CDR1 and CDR2 from the germline V gene are MNHEY and SVGEGT. The CDR3 here is CASSDTTSGANVLTF. The DNA of the CDR3 is TGTGCCAGCAGCGACACTACCTCTGGGGCCAACGTCCTGACTTTC.

The CDR3 spells CASSQVPVQGNSPLHF. CDR3 coding DNA: TGTGCCAGCAGCCAAGTCCCGGTGCAGGGTAATTCACCCCTCCACTTT. V usage is TRBV7-2 and J usage is TRBJ1-6, with D possibly matching TRBD1 (5 bases). This CDR3 contains 16 residues. In germline, CDR1 is SGHTA, CDR2 FQGNSA. Trimming shortened V by 5 bases and J by 6 bases, and 17 bases separated the two germline ends.

Many counts were recorded for this clonotype. The chain combines TRBV28 with TRBJ2-2, with a tentative D call TRBD2 (5 bases). This CDR3 region has 17 residues. V gave up 8 bases and J gave up 4 bases, with 23 bases separating them. Germline assignment: CDR1 MDHEN and CDR2 SYDVKM. The CDR3 here is CASLWSPGNRVTGELFF. DNA of the CDR3: TGTGCCAGCTTGTGGAGCCCGGGAAACAGAGTCACCGGGGAGCTGTTTTTT.

This clonotype was observed once. The chain carries TRBV29-1 and TRBJ2-7; D possibly corresponds to TRBD1 (6 bases). The CDR3 sequence is 15 residues long. Germline CDR1 SQVTM, CDR2 ANQGSEA. V was shortened by 7 bases and J by 0 bases, with 19 bases between the two germline ends. CDR3 in amino acids: CSGLIPRQVSYEQYF. For the CDR3, the DNA is TGCAGCGGACTAATACCGAGACAGGTCTCCTACGAGCAGTACTTC.

This clonotype was observed a single time. The CDR3 DNA is TGTGCCAGTAGTATTAGGGTCAGCAATCAGCCCCAGCATTTT. Amino acid sequence: CASSIRVSNQPQHF. The chain employs TRBV19 and TRBJ1-5; D not certain. From germline, CDR1 is LNHDA and CDR2 SQIVND (reference sequence). The CDR3 is 14 residues long. V was pared by 3 bases and J by 1 base, with 7 bases between.

Concerning this clonotype: No conserved phenylalanine or tryptophan ends this CDR3, so it is likely a read error. The V gene is TRBV7-8, the J gene TRBJ1-5; D is perhaps TRBD1 (6 bases). The ends were cut back, 4 bases at V and 5 bases at J, with 12 bases in the middle. CDR1 is SGHVS, CDR2 FQNEAQ, per germline. The CDR3 has 14 amino acids. DNA of the CDR3: TGTGCCAGCAGCTCGACAGGATTCGATCAGCCCCAGCATTCC. It is translated as CASSSTGFDQPQHS.

Concerning this clonotype itself: A clone one base away is much larger, so this may be a read error. The chain couples TRBV12-3 or TRBV12-4 to TRBJ1-2, with unresolved D. The CDR3 runs 14 residues. CDR3 sequence reads: CASRTSGIFSGYAF. The CDR3 DNA reads as TGTGCCAGCAGGACCTCCGGGATTTTCTCGGGCTACGCCTTC.

This clonotype has more than one count but fewer than ten. V usage is TRBV11-2 and J usage is TRBJ1-2, with D possibly matching TRBD1 (5 bases). V dropped 5 bases and J dropped 8 bases, with 21 bases sitting between them. Germline assignment: CDR1 SGHAT and CDR2 FQNNGV. The CDR3 contains 15 residues. CDR3 residues: CASSPGPRDGGGYTF. Here the CDR3 DNA reads TGTGCCAGCAGCCCCGGGCCCCGGGACGGGGGAGGCTACACCTTC.

The chain carries TRBV19 and TRBJ1-5; D may be TRBD1 (6 bases). Germline V gives CDR1 LNHDA, CDR2 SQIVND (reference sequence). The CDR3 has 15 residues. V was shortened by 0 bases and J by 7 bases, with 13 bases between the two germline ends. The CDR3 is CASSIDFQGRQPQHF. CDR3 nucleotide sequence: TGTGCCAGTAGTATAGATTTCCAGGGGAGACAGCCCCAGCATTTT. The complete variable domain, with remaining parts taken from reference TRBV19 and TRBJ1-5, reads DGGITQSPKYLFRKEGQNVTLSCEQNLNHDAMYWYRQDPGQGLRLIYYSQIVNDFQKGDIAEGYSVSREKKESFPLTVTSAQKNPTAFYLCASSIDFQGRQPQHFGDGTRLSIL.

This clonotype was observed at least ten times. The rearrangement links TRBV7-2 to TRBJ2-7, with D maybe TRBD1 (6 bases). There are 14 residues in the CDR3. Trimming removed 1 base from V and 4 bases from J, with 11 bases in between. The germline V gene has CDR1 SGHTA and CDR2 FQGNSA. The CDR3 DNA is TGTGCCAGCAGCTTAGACAGGGCTGGATACGAGCAGTACTTC. Its translation is CASSLDRAGYEQYF. Full variable domain (outside the CDR3, taken from reference TRBV7-2 and TRBJ2-7): GAGVSQSPSNKVTEKGKDVELRCDPISGHTALYWYRQSLGQGLEFLIYFQGNSAPDKSGLPSDRFSAERTGGSVSTLTIQRTQQEDSAVYLCASSLDRAGYEQYFGPGTRLTVT.

This CDR3 reads CASSSGPVARDEQYF. The CDR3 DNA is TGTGCCAGCAGCTCCGGACCTGTAGCCCGGGACGAGCAGTACTTC. V gene TRBV7-6 combines with J gene TRBJ2-7, with no clear D. The CDR3 consists of 15 residues. Between the trimmed V and J ends, which lost 4 bases and 5 bases, there was a span of 18 bases. CDR1 SGHVS and CDR2 FNYEAQ come from the germline V gene.

The rearrangement uses TRBV6-1 and TRBJ2-7, with 7 positions matching TRBD1. Trimming cost V 3 bases and J 5 bases; bases outside gene matches: 19. The CDR3 spans 18 residues. Germline V lookup: CDR1 MNHNS, CDR2 SASEGT. The CDR3 loop is CASSEDGTAPSLFNEQYF. CDR3 bases: TGTGCCAGCAGTGAGGACGGGACAGCACCTAGTCTGTTCAACGAGCAGTACTTC.